These 25 T cell receptor beta chains share one sample of origin, sequenced in a study of Ad26.COV2.S vaccination and SARS-CoV-2 variants. Generated by immunoSEQ multiplex PCR, the TCRdb table keeps only in-frame clones and is missing some. The sample yields over 100,000 clones, around three quarters seen once. The sample here was peripheral blood, taken after recovery from COVID-19. The receptors shown here come from a human donor who had recovered from COVID-19.

The chain recombines TRBV6-5 with TRBJ2-1; TRBD1 is a possible D gene (5 bases). The CDR3 covers 13 residues. V was cut by 7 bases and J by 5 bases, with 12 bases left in between. Germline lookup yields CDR1 MNHEY and CDR2 SVGAGI. The CDR3 is CASNRTPNNEQFF. The DNA of the CDR3 is TGTGCCAGCAACAGGACGCCAAACAATGAGCAGTTCTTC.

The chain joins TRBV19 to TRBJ2-1, with no clear D. Trimming stripped 5 bases from V and 9 bases from J, with 11 bases between. This CDR3 is built from 12 residues. Germline CDR1 LNHDA, CDR2 SQIVND (reference sequence). The DNA of the CDR3 is TGTGCCAGTAGTTATCACGGCCGTGAGCAGTTCTTC. It encodes CASSYHGREQFF.

This rearrangement joins TRBV12-3 or TRBV12-4 to TRBJ2-7; 7 nucleotides agree with TRBD1. The CDR3 covers 12 residues. V trimming: 4 bases; J trimming: 6 bases; junction bases outside the gene matches: 3. The CDR3 is CASSYGTVEQYF. The DNA for the CDR3 is TGTGCCAGCAGTTACGGGACAGTCGAGCAGTACTTC.

About this clone: The junction does not match germline at one end; this may be a read error. The chain links TRBV7-9 to TRBJ1-4, with a weak D call TRBD1 (6 bases). Germline V gives CDR1 SEHNR, CDR2 FQNEAQ (reference sequence). The CDR3 covers 13 residues. CDR3 DNA sequence: TGTGCCAGCACCTTAGGGGGGGGCGAAAAACTGTTTTTT. As protein: CASTLGGGEKLFF.

The gene calls are TRBV6-6 and TRBJ1-5; D unclear. The CDR3 runs 16 residues. V lost 3 bases and J 1 base, leaving 13 bases between the germline ends. Germline V gene data show CDR1 as MNHNY and CDR2 as SVGAGI (reference sequence). DNA of the CDR3: TGTGCCAGCAGTTATCAGGAGGTGGCAAGCAATCAGCCCCAGCATTTT. Translating it yields CASSYQEVASNQPQHF.

The chain has TRBV29-1 and TRBJ1-3; TRBD1 might be the D (6 bases). V shed 3 bases and J shed 1 base, with 10 bases lying between them. The CDR3 extends over 14 amino acids. Per the germline V gene, CDR1 is SQVTM and CDR2 is ANQGSEA. The CDR3 protein is CSVEHRASGNTIYF. In DNA form, the CDR3 reads TGCAGCGTTGAGCACAGGGCGTCTGGAAACACCATATATTTT.

This clone was counted a few times. This rearrangement joins TRBV2 to TRBJ1-6; D not certain. V lost 6 bases and J 6 bases, leaving 12 bases between the germline ends. Germline V CDR1 and CDR2: SNHLY, FYNNEI. CDR3 size: 14 residues. This CDR3 is CASSARVSNSPLHF. DNA for the CDR3: TGTGCCAGCAGCGCCAGAGTTTCTAATTCACCCCTCCACTTT.

The chain links TRBV2 to TRBJ1-2; D remains ambiguous. There are 13 residues in the CDR3. The germline gives CDR1 SNHLY, CDR2 FYNNEI. Trimming removed 6 bases at V and 2 bases at J, with 10 bases between. CDR3 sequence (DNA): TGTGCCAGCAGGCTAGGATTGAACTATGGCTACACCTTC. Protein sequence: CASRLGLNYGYTF.

This rearrangement joins TRBV30 to TRBJ1-2; unclear D gene. The CDR3 is made up of 17 amino acids. Trimming took off 0 bases at V and 1 base at J, with 18 bases between the two ends. Per germline, CDR1 GTSNPN and CDR2 SVGIG (reference sequence). CDR3 DNA: TGTGCCTGGAGTGTACGGCGGAGAGCAACCCTTAACTATGGCTACACCTTC. This codes for CAWSVRRRATLNYGYTF.

The chain uses TRBV6-2 or TRBV6-3 and TRBJ2-1; D might be TRBD2 (6 bases). The CDR3 length is 15 residues. Trimming removed 6 bases from V and 10 bases from J, with 22 bases in between. Germline values: CDR1 MNHEY, CDR2 SVGEGT. CDR3 nucleotide sequence: TGTGCCAGCAGCATACTGCGGGGAAGACTAGGGGAGCAGTTCTTC. Translation gives CASSILRGRLGEQFF.

V is TRBV7-2 and J is TRBJ1-3; D gene ambiguous. Germline-derived CDR1 and CDR2 are SGHTA and FQGNSA. Between the trimmed V and J ends, which lost 1 base and 1 base, there was a span of 20 bases. The CDR3 extends over 19 amino acids. CDR3 region: CASSLEPPATGRSGNTIYF. The CDR3 DNA is TGTGCCAGCAGCTTAGAACCCCCCGCGACGGGGAGGTCTGGAAACACCATATATTTT.

The rearrangement uses TRBV18 and TRBJ2-3; TRBD1 might be the D (5 bases). V was pared by 2 bases and J by 1 base, with 13 bases between. CDR1 and CDR2 (germline): KGHSH, LQKENI. CDR3 length equals 16 residues. CDR3 residues: CASSPNGLGGTDTQYF. CDR3 DNA sequence: TGTGCCAGCTCACCAAACGGCCTAGGGGGCACAGATACGCAGTATTTT.

V usage is TRBV28 and J usage is TRBJ2-7; 9 nucleotides match TRBD1. The V gene end was trimmed by 4 bases and the J gene end by 5 bases; junction bases not matched to a gene: 6. The germline gives CDR1 MDHEN, CDR2 SYDVKM. This CDR3 comprises 14 residues. Here the CDR3 reads CASSYWDRADEQYF. The DNA of the CDR3 is TGTGCCAGCAGTTACTGGGACAGGGCGGACGAGCAGTACTTC.

There are a few counts of this clone. The J gene is TRBJ2-3, the V gene TRBV27; D not certain. Trimming shortened V by 7 bases and J by 2 bases, and 13 bases separated the two germline ends. The V gene's germline CDR1 is MNHEY and CDR2 SMNVEV (reference sequence). The CDR3 is made up of 14 amino acids. The CDR3 sequence is CASTPELPTDTQYF. The CDR3 nucleotides are TGTGCCAGCACCCCAGAGCTCCCCACAGATACGCAGTATTTT.

The chain combines TRBV5-1 with TRBJ2-1, with D possibly being TRBD1 (6 bases). With 4 bases removed from V and 4 bases from J, the gap between germline ends came to 12 bases. The CDR3 covers 14 residues. Germline-derived CDR1 and CDR2 are SGHRS and YFSETQ. The CDR3 reads CASSLQDSYNEQFF. As DNA, the CDR3 is TGCGCCAGCAGCCTCCAGGACAGTTACAATGAGCAGTTCTTC.

The V call is TRBV11-2, the J call TRBJ2-1; the match to TRBD1 covers 7 bases. Trimming cost V 6 bases and J 5 bases; bases outside gene matches: 10. The CDR3 has 15 residues. Per the germline V gene, CDR1 is SGHAT and CDR2 is FQNNGV. The CDR3 sequence is CASRPAQGTHNEQFF. The CDR3, as DNA: TGTGCCAGCAGACCGGCACAGGGGACCCACAATGAGCAGTTCTTC.

This rearrangement joins TRBV11-3 to TRBJ2-2; D tentatively fits TRBD1 or TRBD2 (6 bases each). Trimming took 6 bases from V and 2 from J, leaving 13 bases between them. The germline V gene has CDR1 SGHNT and CDR2 YENEEA. There are 15 residues in the CDR3. As DNA, the CDR3 is TGTGCCAGCAGACGGGGGCCAGCCAACACCGGGGAGCTGTTTTTT. It yields the protein CASRRGPANTGELFF.

V is TRBV5-1 and J is TRBJ1-2; a possible D gene is TRBD1 (6 bases). Germline V lookup: CDR1 SGHRS, CDR2 YFSETQ. This CDR3 region has 14 residues. V lost 0 bases and J lost 6, with 12 bases in between. CDR3 in DNA: TGCGCCAGCAGCTTGGGGGGGCGCTTCGATGGCTACACCTTC. Residues: CASSLGGRFDGYTF.

The J gene is TRBJ2-1, the V gene TRBV5-4; perhaps D is TRBD1 or TRBD2 (5 bases each). With 1 base removed from V and 5 bases from J, the gap between germline ends came to 10 bases. Germline CDR1 and CDR2: SGHNT and YYREEE (reference sequence). The CDR3 runs 14 residues. This chain's CDR3 is CASSLPRDHNEQFF. In DNA form, the CDR3 reads TGTGCCAGCAGCTTGCCCCGGGACCACAATGAGCAGTTCTTC.

As to this clone: The sample contains more than one DNA sequence encoding this CDR3. The chain is built from TRBV30 and TRBJ1-1; 7 bases align to TRBD1. The V gene's germline CDR1 is GTSNPN and CDR2 SVGIG (reference sequence). With 2 bases clipped from V and 3 bases from J, the junction kept 3 bases outside the gene matches. The CDR3 consists of 13 residues. The CDR3 DNA reads as TGTGCCTGGAGTCGTCAGGGGGACACTGAAGCTTTCTTT. As protein: CAWSRQGDTEAFF.

V usage is TRBV7-2 and J usage is TRBJ2-7; TRBD1 matches 9 bases. This CDR3 has 13 amino acids. The germline V gene encodes CDR1 SGHTA and CDR2 FQGNSA. V lost 6 bases to trimming and J lost 3 bases; unmatched junction nucleotides: 3. The CDR3 DNA reads TGTGCCAGCAGTTCGACAGGGGGCTACGAGCAGTACTTC. It encodes CASSSTGGYEQYF.

The rearrangement uses TRBV28 and TRBJ1-2; possible D gene TRBD1, 6 bases. V lost 3 bases and J lost 4, with 9 bases in between. CDR1 is MDHEN, CDR2 SYDVKM, per germline. This CDR3 is built from 13 residues. This chain's CDR3 is CASSFTGSYGYTF. CDR3 DNA sequence: TGTGCCAGCAGTTTTACAGGGTCCTATGGCTACACCTTC.

The chain has TRBV6-5 and TRBJ2-2, with TRBD1 identical over 9 bases. Trimming removed 6 bases from V and 8 bases from J; junction bases left unmatched: 4. From germline, CDR1 is MNHEY and CDR2 SVGAGI. This CDR3 is built from 13 residues. Here the CDR3 reads CASRWDRAGELFF. In DNA form, the CDR3 reads TGTGCCAGCAGATGGGACAGGGCTGGGGAGCTGTTTTTT.

The J gene is TRBJ1-2, the V gene TRBV29-1; 8 bases fit TRBD1. Per the germline V gene, CDR1 is SQVTM and CDR2 is ANQGSEA. The trim removed 5 bases at V and 4 bases at J, leaving 3 bases unmatched. This CDR3 has 12 amino acids. As DNA, the CDR3 is TGCAGCGTTACTGGACAGGGCTATGGCTACACCTTC. This sequence encodes CSVTGQGYGYTF. Looking up the rest from reference TRBV29-1 and TRBJ1-2 gives the full variable domain: SAVISQKPSRDICQRGTSLTIQCQVDSQVTMMFWYRQQPGQSLTLIATANQGSEATYESGFVIDKFPISRPNLTFSTLTVSNMSPEDSSIYLCSVTGQGYGYTFGSGTRLTVV.

The chain is built from TRBV27 and TRBJ1-4; TRBD1 matches at 9 bases. The V and J ends lost 4 bases and 8 bases, in that order; junction bases with no gene match: 11. This CDR3 comprises 16 residues. Germline CDR1 MNHEY, CDR2 SMNVEV (reference sequence). The CDR3 nucleotides are TGTGCCAGCAGTTCCACTCCGGGACAGGGAAGGGAAAAACTGTTTTTT. This translates into CASSSTPGQGREKLFF.